The clone carrying this T cell receptor (beta chain) was seen ten or more times. What it binds is not known. Germline CDR1 and CDR2: MDHEN and SYDVKM. The V end was cut by 2 bases, the J end by 8 bases, with 9 bases between. This CDR3 spans 12 amino acids. This entry belongs to a study of T cells in Graves' hyperthyroidism and ophthalmopathy. Study information: Prior to any treatment, at the point of initial diagnosis, peripheral blood was collected. Study findings and constraints: Most clonotypes that expanded in the thyroid above 0.001 also showed up in blood.

With duration under 3 months, ophthalmopathy was active: Clinical Activity Score at least 3, NOSPECS at least 4. The authors took PBMCs from 10 ml fresh peripheral blood. Researchers amplified the TCR beta CDR3 regions from RNA transcripts. The TCR CDR3 first-round RT-PCR relied on the HTBI primer set. Each CDR3 protein gets one entry after TCRdb re-called the multiplex PCR reads with MiXCR. The sample records about 270,000 distinct CDR3 sequences, about 20% being singletons. Material: blood. The chain is built from TRBV28 and TRBJ1-1; no definite D call. This clonotype was obtained from a man aged 25 to 40 with Graves' ophthalmopathy. CDR3 amino acids: CASSLGQIEAFF. The CDR3 DNA is TGTGCCAGCAGTTTAGGGCAGATCGAAGCTTTCTTT.